The 31 T cell receptor beta chains presented below share a single source sample, sequenced in a study of Graves' ophthalmopathy and Graves' hyperthyroidism. Amplification from RNA transcripts yielded the TCR beta CDR3 regions. The first round was an RT-PCR with HTBI primers, and the second round was a multiplex PCR. Using its own MiXCR run on the multiplex PCR reads, TCRdb lists one record per CDR3 protein. The sample lists hundreds of thousands of distinct CDR3 sequences; 20% to 25% were seen once. Sequenced sample: peripheral blood. The source of these receptors is a woman between 50 and 59 years old with Graves' ophthalmopathy.

This chain links TRBV20-1 with TRBJ1-2, with unresolved D. The germline V gene encodes CDR1 DFQATT and CDR2 SNEGSKA (reference sequence). V was cut by 2 bases and J by 4 bases, with 14 bases left in between. The CDR3 extends over 14 amino acids. CDR3 bases: TGCAGTGCTAGACTCGGACGATCGGGCTATGGCTACACCTTC. Translating gives CSARLGRSGYGYTF.

This clonotype was found many times. This rearrangement joins TRBV6-4 to TRBJ1-5; D is unclear. The CDR3 is 12 residues long. V lost 8 bases, J lost 11 bases, and 16 bases lay in between. Germline assignment: CDR1 MRHNA and CDR2 SNTAGT. This CDR3 reads CASPTRELSQHF. The CDR3 bases are TGTGCCAGCCCCACCAGAGAGTTGTCCCAGCATTTT.

This clonotype was recorded many times. The rearrangement joins TRBV18 to TRBJ1-1; the D is unclear. V was clipped by 8 bases and J by 0 bases, with 10 bases between them. Per germline, CDR1 KGHSH and CDR2 LQKENI. CDR3 length: 13 residues. The DNA of the CDR3 is TGTGCCAGCGAGGACGGTTTGAACACTGAAGCTTTCTTT. It codes for CASEDGLNTEAFF. The full variable domain, completed using reference TRBV18 and TRBJ1-1, is NAGVMQNPRHLVRRRGQEARLRCSPMKGHSHVYWYRQLPEEGLKFMVYLQKENIIDESGMPKERFSAEFPKEGPSILRIQQVVRGDSAAYFCASEDGLNTEAFFGQGTRLTVV.

The chain uses TRBV24-1 and TRBJ2-7; possible D gene TRBD2, 6 bases. The CDR3 runs to 16 residues. The V gene lost 0 bases and the J gene lost 6 bases, with 17 bases spanning the gap. From germline, CDR1 is KGHDR and CDR2 SFDVKD. Here the CDR3 DNA reads TGTGCCACCAGTGATTTGTTTGGCACCCCAGCGGGCGAGCAGTACTTC. Amino acid sequence: CATSDLFGTPAGEQYF.

This clonotype was counted many times. This chain uses TRBV5-1 with TRBJ1-6; D remains unclear. The CDR3 is 15 amino acids. Germline assignment: CDR1 SGHRS and CDR2 YFSETQ. V lost 1 base, J lost 10 bases, and 15 bases lay in between. This CDR3 reads CASSLLGGADSPLHF. The DNA for the CDR3 is TGCGCCAGCAGCTTGTTGGGCGGAGCTGACTCACCCCTCCACTTT. Filled out from reference TRBV5-1 and TRBJ1-6, the complete variable domain reads KAGVTQTPRYLIKTRGQQVTLSCSPISGHRSVSWYQQTPGQGLQFLFEYFSETQRNKGNFPGRFSGRQFSNSRSEMNVSTLELGDSALYLCASSLLGGADSPLHFGNGTRLTVT.

This clonotype was picked up a small number of times. CDR3 sequence reads: CSATNRENTGELFF. The CDR3 coding sequence is TGCAGTGCTACTAACAGGGAAAACACCGGGGAGCTGTTTTTT. The chain couples TRBV20-1 to TRBJ2-2, with D perhaps matching TRBD1 (6 bases). The CDR3 runs to 14 residues. Germline loops: CDR1 DFQATT, CDR2 SNEGSKA (reference sequence). Trimming removed 4 bases at V and 2 bases at J, with 11 bases between.

V gene TRBV6-5 combines with J gene TRBJ2-7; 8 bases line up with TRBD2. With V trimmed by 2 bases and J by 0 bases, 3 bases remained unmatched. Germline CDR1 is MNHEY and CDR2 is SVGAGI. The CDR3 sequence is 15 residues long. This CDR3 is CASSYTSGDSYEQYF. DNA for the CDR3: TGTGCCAGCAGTTACACTAGCGGAGACTCCTACGAGCAGTACTTC.

Ten or more counts support this clonotype. V usage is TRBV6-2 or TRBV6-3 and J usage is TRBJ2-7; 11 positions agree with TRBD1. Germline V gene sequence: CDR1 MNHEY, CDR2 SVGEGT. Unmatched junction bases numbered 6, after V lost 6 bases and J lost 5 bases. This CDR3 region has 14 residues. CDR3 in DNA: TGTGCCAGCAGGGGGACAGGGGGTAACAACGAGCAGTACTTC. Its translation is CASRGTGGNNEQYF.

The rearrangement joins TRBV24-1 to TRBJ2-7; 9 positions match TRBD1. In germline, CDR1 is KGHDR, CDR2 SFDVKD. With 2 bases clipped from V and 3 bases from J, the junction kept 4 bases outside the gene matches. CDR3 length: 15 residues. The CDR3 bases are TGTGCCACCAGTGATTCATCGACAGGGGGCTACGAGCAGTACTTC. Amino acids: CATSDSSTGGYEQYF.

Details on this clonotype: A much more abundant neighbour one base away suggests this may be a read error. The chain uses TRBV14 and TRBJ2-7; D might be TRBD2 (5 bases). V shed 4 bases and J shed 6 bases, with 16 bases lying between them. This CDR3 has 14 amino acids. Germline V gives CDR1 SGHDN, CDR2 FVKESK. CDR3 sequence (DNA): TGTGCCAGCAGCCGAGGGATCCGGGTAGGCGAGCAGTACTTC. Translation gives CASSRGIRVGEQYF.

This clonotype showed up many times. The chain is built from TRBV6-1 and TRBJ2-6; D is perhaps TRBD1 or TRBD2 (5 bases each). Germline values: CDR1 MNHNS, CDR2 SASEGT. This CDR3 comprises 19 residues. V was trimmed by 4 bases and J by 0 bases, leaving 19 bases between them. CDR3 DNA: TGTGCCAGCAGTGCACATCTTGGGGCGGGTTCCTCTGGGGCCAACGTCCTGACTTTC. This encodes CASSAHLGAGSSGANVLTF.

This clonotype was detected many times. The chain has TRBV5-1 and TRBJ1-1, with unresolved D. The V end was cut by 3 bases, the J end by 2 bases, with 8 bases between. This CDR3 contains 13 residues. Looked up from germline, CDR1 is SGHRS and CDR2 is YFSETQ. The CDR3 DNA is TGCGCCAGCAGCTCCCTGACTAACACTGAAGCTTTCTTT. Translated, it gives CASSSLTNTEAFF.

This clonotype is a singleton in its sample. Just one base apart from a much larger clone, this may be a read error. The final CDR3 position lacks the conserved phenylalanine or tryptophan, pointing to a likely read error. Written as DNA, the CDR3 is TGTGCCAGCAGCGGGAACTTTTTCCCCTACGAGCAGTACCTC. Its translation is CASSGNFFPYEQYL. V and J are TRBV28 and TRBJ2-7, with a possible D match to TRBD2 (5 bases). The germline V gene has CDR1 MDHEN and CDR2 SYDVKM. CDR3 length equals 14 residues. The ends were cut back, 6 bases at V and 2 bases at J, with 14 bases in the middle.

This clonotype has a count of ten or more. The chain couples TRBV12-3 or TRBV12-4 to TRBJ1-6, with D hard to call. The germline V and J ends were trimmed by 3 bases and 10 bases, with 10 bases remaining between them. The CDR3 runs 13 residues. Here the CDR3 reads CASSFETRSPLHF. CDR3 nucleotide sequence: TGTGCCAGCAGTTTTGAAACGAGATCACCCCTCCACTTT.

The chain joins TRBV7-8 to TRBJ2-7; the D is unclear. Germline values: CDR1 SGHVS, CDR2 FQNEAQ. The CDR3 extends over 14 amino acids. V was cut by 6 bases and J by 3 bases, with 15 bases left in between. The CDR3 loop reads CASSNYGGSYEQYF. Here the CDR3 DNA reads TGTGCCAGCAGTAATTATGGCGGAAGCTACGAGCAGTACTTC. Variable domain in full (rest from reference TRBV7-8 and TRBJ2-7): GAGVSQSPRYKVAKRGQDVALRCDPISGHVSLFWYQQALGQGPEFLTYFQNEAQLDKSGLPSDRFFAERPEGSVSTLKIQRTQQEDSAVYLCASSNYGGSYEQYFGPGTRLTVT.

This clonotype was seen ten or more times. The chain employs TRBV11-1 and TRBJ2-5; 7 nucleotides align to TRBD2. Germline V CDR1 and CDR2: SGHAT, FQDESV (reference sequence). The CDR3 consists of 13 residues. V lost 5 bases and J lost 2; bases outside the gene matches: 2. CDR3: CASSRTRQETQYF. CDR3 DNA sequence: TGTGCCAGCAGCCGGACTAGGCAAGAGACCCAGTACTTC. Looking up the rest from reference TRBV11-1 and TRBJ2-5 gives the full variable domain: EAEVAQSPRYKITEKSQAVAFWCDPISGHATLYWYRQILGQGPELLVQFQDESVVDDSQLPKDRFSAERLKGVDSTLKIQPAELGDSAMYLCASSRTRQETQYFGPGTRLLVL.

The gene calls are TRBV6-1 and TRBJ1-2; D ambiguous. The germline V gene encodes CDR1 MNHNS and CDR2 SASEGT. V was trimmed by 8 bases and J by 8 bases, leaving 24 bases between them. This CDR3 contains 15 residues. In nucleotides, the CDR3 is TGTGCCAGCGGGTGGTGGTTACGGGCTCCATTCGGCTACACCTTC. Protein product: CASGWWLRAPFGYTF.

This clonotype showed up many times. CDR3 region: CASRLGGVNTEAFF. Here the CDR3 DNA reads TGTGCCAGCAGATTGGGGGGGGTGAACACTGAAGCTTTCTTT. The V call is TRBV28, the J call TRBJ1-1, with D perhaps TRBD1 (5 bases). Trimming left V 6 bases short and J 0 bases short, with 11 bases between. The germline CDR1 and CDR2 sequences are MDHEN and SYDVKM. The CDR3 loop spans 14 amino acids.

The V gene is TRBV11-2, the J gene TRBJ2-2; D gene ambiguous. With 2 bases removed from V and 3 bases from J, the gap between germline ends came to 10 bases. Germline CDR1 is SGHAT and CDR2 is FQNNGV. The CDR3 sequence is 15 residues long. The CDR3 spells CASSLYWSDTGELFF. The CDR3 DNA sequence: TGTGCCAGCAGCTTATATTGGTCCGACACCGGGGAGCTGTTTTTT.

This clonotype was observed many times. The chain joins TRBV6-2 or TRBV6-3 to TRBJ1-1; 10 bases line up with TRBD1. The V gene end was trimmed by 5 bases and the J gene end by 2 bases; junction bases not matched to a gene: 17. The CDR3 spans 19 residues. CDR1 is MNHEY and CDR2 is SVGEGT in the germline V gene. The CDR3 region is CASSTDRGPQQRFNTEAFF. Here the CDR3 DNA reads TGTGCCAGCAGTACTGACAGGGGGCCACAACAACGATTTAACACTGAAGCTTTCTTT.

This clonotype was observed many times. The chain has TRBV19 and TRBJ1-1, with 7 bases identical to TRBD1. J gave up 1 base and V 5 bases, and 4 bases lay outside the gene matches. Germline lookup yields CDR1 LNHDA and CDR2 SQIVND (reference sequence). This CDR3 contains 14 residues. The CDR3: CASSWGQSNTEAFF. The CDR3, as DNA: TGTGCCAGTAGTTGGGGACAGTCGAACACTGAAGCTTTCTTT.

This clonotype appeared many times. The genes are TRBV24-1 and TRBJ2-2; the D is unclear. The CDR3 runs to 16 residues. V dropped 4 bases and J dropped 1 base, with 12 bases sitting between them. Germline CDR1 reads KGHDR; CDR2 reads SFDVKD. CDR3 sequence reads: CATSETPPGNTGELFF. Here the CDR3 DNA reads TGTGCCACCAGTGAGACCCCTCCAGGGAACACCGGGGAGCTGTTTTTT.

This clonotype has ten or more counts. The chain links TRBV25-1 to TRBJ2-7; 12 bases fit TRBD1. The germline CDR1 and CDR2 sequences are MGHDK and SYGVNS. Trimming at V came to 4 bases and at J to 7 bases, leaving 11 bases not matched to a gene. CDR3 size: 16 residues. Written as DNA, the CDR3 is TGTGCCAGCAGTGGGGGACAGGGGGCCTGGTATTTAGAGCAGTACTTC. Its translation: CASSGGQGAWYLEQYF.

This clonotype occurred many times. In DNA, the CDR3 is TGTGCCAGCAGTTCGAGAGGCCCTAACTATGGCTACACCTTC. Encoded protein: CASSSRGPNYGYTF. The chain carries TRBV12-3 or TRBV12-4 and TRBJ1-2; no reliable D call. This CDR3 is 14 amino acids long. V lost 4 bases to trimming and J lost 0 bases, with 9 bases between them.

J is TRBJ1-3 and V is TRBV12-3 or TRBV12-4; D is possibly TRBD1 (6 bases). V was trimmed by 5 bases and J by 2 bases, leaving 10 bases between them. The CDR3 sequence is 14 residues long. CDR3 nucleotide sequence: TGTGCCAGCAGTACAGGGAGCACTGGAAACACCATATATTTT. This codes for CASSTGSTGNTIYF.

Turning to this clonotype: Because the CDR3's place on the DNA is in doubt, the DNA is left out and the CDR3 is given as listed by TCRdb. The chain recombines TRBV6-1 with TRBJ1-2; no DNA check was done on the table's D call, TRBD1. Germline V CDR1 and CDR2: MNHNS, SASEGT. The CDR3 is 16 residues long, ends included. CDR3 sequence: CASSLVGDGTNYGYNF.

There are many counts of this clonotype. The genes are TRBV18 and TRBJ2-5, with D perhaps TRBD2 (6 bases). The CDR3 is made up of 15 amino acids. V gave up 5 bases and J gave up 4 bases, with 17 bases separating them. Per the germline V gene, CDR1 is KGHSH and CDR2 is LQKENI. The CDR3, as DNA: TGTGCCAGCTCATCGGAATTGGGGGGTGGAGAGACCCAGTACTTC. It is translated as CASSSELGGGETQYF.

This clonotype was observed many times. The chain uses TRBV27 and TRBJ2-7; TRBD1 agrees at 7 bases. The length of the CDR3 is 16 residues. In germline, CDR1 is MNHEY, CDR2 SMNVEV (reference sequence). J lost 3 bases, V lost 5 bases, and 13 bases had no gene match. The CDR3 reads CASSGSMDRKIYEQYF. In DNA form, the CDR3 reads TGTGCCAGCAGTGGCTCGATGGACAGGAAAATCTACGAGCAGTACTTC.

This clonotype was seen at least ten times. As DNA, the CDR3 is TGCAGTGCTATAGGGACAGGGGAACACTATGGCTACACCTTC. This translates into CSAIGTGEHYGYTF. This chain connects TRBV20-1 to TRBJ1-2; 10 bases map to TRBD1. From germline, CDR1 is DFQATT and CDR2 SNEGSKA (reference sequence). The J segment lost 3 bases and the V segment lost 4 bases, leaving 5 bases of the junction unmatched. This CDR3 is built from 14 residues.

This clonotype occurred many times. This chain connects TRBV6-1 to TRBJ1-1; D gene unclear. The CDR3 covers 12 residues. V was trimmed by 6 bases and J by 6 bases, leaving 11 bases between them. Per the germline V gene, CDR1 is MNHNS and CDR2 is SASEGT. CDR3 loop: CASSAPDPEAFF. CDR3 sequence (DNA): TGTGCCAGCAGCGCACCGGACCCTGAAGCTTTCTTT.

This clonotype was detected many times. This chain uses TRBV4-1 with TRBJ1-2; 9 positions match TRBD1. Germline V gene sequence: CDR1 MGHRA, CDR2 YSYEKL. Losses at the gene ends were 4 bases for V and 3 bases for J; bases not matched to a gene: 15. CDR3 size: 18 residues. The CDR3, as DNA: TGCGCCAGCAGCCCCCGGGACAGGGAACTTCCCCTTGACTATGGCTACACCTTC. It is translated as CASSPRDRELPLDYGYTF.